This TCR beta chain was identified in a study of T cells in localized non-small cell lung cancer. In its sample, this clone is medium-sized (0.01 to 0.1%). Its matching antigen is unknown. V dropped 7 bases and J dropped 6 bases, with 19 bases sitting between them. The germline CDR1 and CDR2 sequences are MNHGY and SAAAGT. This CDR3 has 15 residues. General study results and limits: The study linked higher blood T cell density to longer overall survival. Sequencing covered just one tumor region, so heterogeneity cannot be ruled out. Among the tissues sampled, uninvolved adjacent lung had the highest T cell clonality, above tumor.

Assay used: immunoSEQ multiplex PCR; TCRdb lists only in-frame clones, some missing. This table has roughly 1,200 clones, roughly 25% appearing once. Source: normal lung tissue next to the tumor, taken before any cancer treatment. The chain uses TRBV6-8 and TRBJ1-5, with a possible D match to TRBD1 (6 bases). This sequence originates from a man between 40 and 75 years old with stage II lung adenocarcinoma. Written as DNA, the CDR3 is TGTGCCAGCACCCTACAGGGATCTGGTGGTCAGCCCCAGCATTTT. It encodes CASTLQGSGGQPQHF.